The source of this T cell receptor (beta chain) is a study of blood T cells in healthy people across ages. Study-level points and caveats: The fall in TCR beta diversity per million T cells was roughly linear with age. Unsorted PBMC material precluded a definitive naive versus antigen-experienced comparison.

With a J-beta primer mix and a sample-barcoded 5' primer, a second PCR ran about 7 to 12 cycles. Tags on each cDNA molecule came from a template-switch adaptor with 12 random nucleotides. TCRdb itself ran the 5' RACE reads through MiXCR, one entry per CDR3 protein. The profile shows around 1,700,000 distinct CDR3 sequences, 28% of them singletons. Germline-derived CDR1 and CDR2 are SGHNT and YYREEE (reference sequence). V was clipped by 4 bases and J by 1 base, with 8 bases between them. The CDR3 is 14 residues long. Each individual donor underwent a draw of ten milliliters of peripheral blood. Comments on this clonotype: Its cognate antigen is unknown.

V and J are TRBV5-4 and TRBJ2-2; tentatively, D is TRBD2 (5 bases). The clonotype originates from a young woman in good health. Sequenced input: blood. CDR3 bases: TGTGCCAGCAGCCTAGCTAAGAACACCGGGGAGCTGTTTTTT. It yields the protein CASSLAKNTGELFF.